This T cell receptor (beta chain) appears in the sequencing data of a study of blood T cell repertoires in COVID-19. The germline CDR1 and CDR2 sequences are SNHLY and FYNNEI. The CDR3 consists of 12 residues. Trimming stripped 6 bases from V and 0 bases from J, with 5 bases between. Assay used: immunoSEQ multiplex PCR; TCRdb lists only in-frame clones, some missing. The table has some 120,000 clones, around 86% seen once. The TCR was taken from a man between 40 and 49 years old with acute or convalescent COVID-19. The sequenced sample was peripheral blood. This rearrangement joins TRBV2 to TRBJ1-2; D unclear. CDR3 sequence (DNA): TGTGCCAGCAGGAGGGCTAACTATGGCTACACCTTC. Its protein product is CASRRANYGYTF.